A single sample is the source of the 7 T cell receptor beta chains below, sequenced in a study of cytomegalovirus exposure and HLA in healthy donors. PCR employed 60 Vbeta and 13 Jbeta primers. TCRdb's copy holds only in-frame clones and misses some; the assay was immunoSEQ multiplex PCR. The sample yields about 41,000 clones, about 84% seen once. The sequenced sample was PBMCs. The receptors come from a man aged 50-60 years in good health and CMV-seronegative.

V is TRBV6-5 and J is TRBJ1-2; D perhaps matches TRBD1 (5 bases). This CDR3 region has 13 residues. Trimming stripped 2 bases from V and 8 bases from J, with 12 bases between. Germline CDR1 MNHEY, CDR2 SVGAGI. DNA of the CDR3: TGTGCCAGCAGTTACGACGTAACAGGAGGCTACACCTTC. As protein: CASSYDVTGGYTF.

The chain combines TRBV9 with TRBJ1-2; 7 bases agree with TRBD1. This CDR3 has 15 amino acids. V trimming: 0 bases; J trimming: 1 base; junction bases outside the gene matches: 3. Germline CDR1 is SGDLS and CDR2 is YYNGEE. The DNA for the CDR3 is TGTGCCAGCAGCGTAGCTACAGGGGTTAACTATGGCTACACCTTC. Translation gives CASSVATGVNYGYTF.

The chain combines TRBV5-4 with TRBJ2-3; 10 bases fit TRBD2. This CDR3 is built from 15 residues. V dropped 0 bases and J dropped 5; count of bases not matched to a gene: 3. Germline assignment: CDR1 SGHNT and CDR2 YYREEE (reference sequence). CDR3 sequence reads: CASSLGAGGGDTQYF. The DNA for the CDR3 is TGTGCCAGCAGCTTGGGAGCGGGAGGGGGAGATACGCAGTATTTT.

V usage is TRBV6-1 and J usage is TRBJ2-3; D gene ambiguous. V gave up 2 bases and J gave up 0 bases, with 12 bases separating them. The CDR3 is made up of 16 amino acids. Germline values: CDR1 MNHNS, CDR2 SASEGT. The CDR3 coding sequence is TGTGCCAGCAGTGAAATGGTCAGAACCAGCACAGATACGCAGTATTTT. Its translation: CASSEMVRTSTDTQYF.

The chain links TRBV28 to TRBJ1-3; 9 bases are shared with TRBD1. Trimming cost V 3 bases and J 4 bases; bases outside gene matches: 10. Germline-derived CDR1 and CDR2 are MDHEN and SYDVKM. CDR3 length equals 17 residues. CDR3 DNA sequence: TGTGCCAGCAGTTTGAGTGTACGGACAGGGGCCGGAAACACCATATATTTT. It codes for CASSLSVRTGAGNTIYF.

This clone was recorded a few times. The chain couples TRBV2 to TRBJ1-4; 8 bases are shared with TRBD1. CDR1 and CDR2 (germline): SNHLY, FYNNEI. The CDR3 sequence is 14 residues long. The V and J ends lost 5 bases and 8 bases, in that order; junction bases with no gene match: 7. DNA of the CDR3: TGTGCCAGCAGTTTGACAGGGGCGAGAGAAAAACTGTTTTTT. Encoded protein: CASSLTGAREKLFF.

This chain uses TRBV7-2 with TRBJ1-1; 10 bases match TRBD1. V trimming: 3 bases; J trimming: 11 bases; junction bases outside the gene matches: 9. Germline V gives CDR1 SGHTA, CDR2 FQGNSA. This CDR3 comprises 14 residues. The CDR3: CASSLGQGLFGAFF. CDR3 nucleotides: TGTGCCAGCAGCTTGGGACAGGGGTTGTTTGGGGCTTTCTTT.